A selection of T cell receptor beta chains follows, all from one sample in a study of regulatory T cells in long-lasting Graves disease. A single record per CDR3 protein comes from TCRdb applying MiXCR to the multiplex PCR reads. The sample holds 400,000 to 450,000 distinct CDR3 sequences; less than 25% are singletons and the top ten take about 26%. Here the sequenced sample was peripheral blood mononuclear cells (PBMCs), taken when the disease was refractory, from a patient treated with antithyroid drugs. The receptors here all came from a female donor with Graves disease. CDR3s include the opening cysteine and the closing phenylalanine or tryptophan. A D gene is named only where the DNA matches it firmly. Clone size, where shown, is once, few, many, or a class for clones that have expanded.

v_call,clone_size,j_call,d_call,cdr3_nt,cdr3_aa
TRBV11-1,NA,TRBJ2-1,NA,TGTGCCAGCAGCTCACGACTAGCCTACAATGAGCAGTTCTTC,CASSSRLAYNEQFF
TRBV11-3,few,TRBJ2-1,NA,TGTGCCAGCAGCTCAAACCCAACCAATGAGCAGTTCTTC,CASSSNPTNEQFF
TRBV5-1,NA,TRBJ2-7,TRBD2,TGCGCCAGCAGCTCCCTACTTCCAAACTGGCGGGGGAACTACGAGCAGTACTTC,CASSSLLPNWRGNYEQYF
TRBV6-1,few,TRBJ2-5,TRBD2,TGTGCCAGCAGAACTAGCGGGAGTGGAATCGAGACCCAGTACTTC,CASRTSGSGIETQYF
TRBV6-2/TRBV6-3,many,TRBJ1-2,TRBD1,TGTGCCAGCAGTTATTCCGACAGGGACGGCTACACCTTC,CASSYSDRDGYTF
TRBV6-5,few,TRBJ1-1,NA,TGTGCCAGCAGTTACTCCAAGGACCTTCTGGACACTGAAGCTTTCTTT,CASSYSKDLLDTEAFF
TRBV19,many,TRBJ2-5,TRBD1,TGTGCCAGCAGCTCGGGGACAGGGGGACAAGAGACCCAGTACTTC,CASSSGTGGQETQYF
TRBV19,NA,TRBJ2-5,TRBD1,TGTGCCAGTAGTAGTACGGGACAGGGAATCCAAGAGACCCAGTACTTC,CASSSTGQGIQETQYF
TRBV28,many,TRBJ1-2,TRBD1,TGTGCCAGCAGTTTAGGGGGACAGGGGGGGGGTTTAGGCTACACCTTC,CASSLGGQGGGLGYTF
TRBV6-1,many,TRBJ2-7,TRBD1,TGTGCCAGCAGAACAATACAGGGGGCGCTTGCCTACGAGCAGTACTTC,CASRTIQGALAYEQYF
TRBV7-9,many,TRBJ1-1,NA,TGTGCCAGCAGCTTGGTCGGGAAGAACACTGAAGCTTTCTTT,CASSLVGKNTEAFF
TRBV29-1,many,TRBJ1-4,TRBD1,TGCAGCGTTGGGACAGGGACTAATGAAAAACTGTTTTTT,CSVGTGTNEKLFF
TRBV28,many,TRBJ2-5,NA,TGTGCCAGCAGTTTATACAGACAAGAGACCCAGTACTTC,CASSLYRQETQYF
TRBV3-1,few,TRBJ2-7,TRBD1,TGTGCCAGCAGCCCCACCGGGACAGGGTATTCCTACGAGCAGTACTTC,CASSPTGTGYSYEQYF
TRBV6-2/TRBV6-3,few,TRBJ2-5,TRBD2,TGTGCCAGCAGCCCCCGGGACTATCTTCAGTCGAAAGAGACCCAGTACTTC,CASSPRDYLQSKETQYF